The clone carrying this T cell receptor beta chain was recorded many times. The target antigen is unknown. Using its own MiXCR run on the reads, TCRdb lists one record per CDR3 protein. The data show about 300,000 distinct CDR3 sequences, roughly 9.3% seen once. The data belong to a study of T cell repertoires in cytomegalovirus infection. Findings of the study overall: Carriage of CMV together with the relevant HLA was identifiable through cumulative public TCR beta family frequency. What dominated the ex vivo response were HLA-C-restricted CMV-specific TCR beta clonotypes.

The source material was PBMCs. The TCR was taken from a human donor in good health (CMV status not recorded). Some clones in this sample may be carry-over from other donors' samples.

Here the CDR3 reads CSVSGTLNTEAFF. CDR3 coding DNA: TGCAGCGTCTCCGGGACACTGAACACTGAAGCTTTCTTT. This chain links TRBV29-1 with TRBJ1-1; perhaps TRBD1 as D (6 bases). The CDR3 spans 13 residues. The V end lost 6 bases, the J end lost 0 bases, and 11 bases lay between the germline ends. Germline loops: CDR1 SQVTM, CDR2 ANQGSEA.